This entry lists 18 T cell receptor beta chains sequenced from one sample in a study of vaccination and CD4 T cells after COVID-19. Their cognate antigens are unknown. Treatment in this sample: 10-day PBMC culture with coronavirus spike peptide pools or control peptides (ViraFEST assay). The Oncomine TCR Beta short-read assay was applied to DNA of cultured CD4+ T cells. TCRdb recomputed calls from the PCR reads with MiXCR, one row per CDR3 protein. The table has fewer than 20,000 distinct CDR3 sequences, around half seen once. The source material was CD4+ T cells from blood, cultured in vitro. These receptor sequences come from a human donor who had recovered from COVID-19.

The sample holds a few counts of this clonotype. The chain is built from TRBV20-1 and TRBJ2-1; either TRBD1 or TRBD2 may supply D (6 bases each). Germline loops: CDR1 DFQATT, CDR2 SNEGSKA (reference sequence). V lost 6 bases and J 6 bases, leaving 12 bases between the germline ends. The CDR3 is 12 amino acids. In DNA, the CDR3 is TGCAGTGCCGGGGGCCAGGTCAATGAGCAGTTCTTC. Translating gives CSAGGQVNEQFF.

This clonotype was observed a handful of times. The V gene is TRBV20-1, the J gene TRBJ2-3, with TRBD2 matching over 14 bases. The CDR3 loop spans 18 amino acids. The V gene's germline CDR1 is DFQATT and CDR2 SNEGSKA (reference sequence). Germline trimming cut 6 bases from V and 2 bases from J; bases unmatched to any gene: 13. The CDR3 protein is CSAPPPTGLAGVTDTQYF. The CDR3 DNA is TGCAGTGCCCCCCCCCCAACGGGACTAGCGGGAGTCACAGATACGCAGTATTTT.

The chain combines TRBV30 with TRBJ2-3; the D is unclear. V lost 2 bases to trimming and J lost 9 bases, with 24 bases between them. This CDR3 has 16 amino acids. CDR1 GTSNPN and CDR2 SVGIG come from the germline V gene (reference sequence). The CDR3 nucleotides are TGTGCCTGGAGTCCACAACGCCGGGTCACAATAGGCACGCAGTATTTT. Translating gives CAWSPQRRVTIGTQYF.

The chain recombines TRBV4-3 with TRBJ1-6, with unresolved D. This CDR3 spans 15 amino acids. V lost 3 bases to trimming and J lost 9 bases, with 15 bases between them. The V gene's germline CDR1 is LGHNA and CDR2 YSLEER. The CDR3 here is CASSQRDGVGSPLHF. In DNA form, the CDR3 reads TGCGCCAGCAGCCAGAGAGACGGGGTTGGTTCACCCCTCCACTTT.

This clonotype has only a few counts. This chain connects TRBV7-2 to TRBJ2-7; D not resolved. This CDR3 contains 14 residues. Germline CDR1 reads SGHTA; CDR2 reads FQGNSA. The V end was cut by 1 base, the J end by 1 base, with 8 bases between. CDR3 sequence: CASSLGSGSYEQYF. CDR3 DNA: TGTGCCAGCAGCTTAGGATCTGGGTCCTACGAGCAGTACTTC.

This clonotype has more than one count but fewer than ten. The V gene is TRBV7-9, the J gene TRBJ2-3; a possible D gene is TRBD1 (6 bases). CDR3 length equals 14 residues. With 2 bases removed from V and 1 base from J, the gap between germline ends came to 7 bases. CDR1 and CDR2 (germline): SEHNR, FQNEAQ (reference sequence). CDR3 in amino acids: CASSLKGGTDTQYF. CDR3 nucleotides: TGTGCCAGCAGCTTAAAGGGGGGCACAGATACGCAGTATTTT. Together with reference TRBV7-9 and TRBJ2-3, the CDR3 gives the full variable domain: DTGVSQNPRHKITKRGQNVTFRCDPISEHNRLYWYRQTLGQGPEFLTYFQNEAQLEKSRLLSDRFSAERPKGSFSTLEIQRTEQGDSAMYLCASSLKGGTDTQYFGPGTRLTVL.

This chain links TRBV10-3 with TRBJ1-2; D is undetermined. The CDR3 extends over 13 amino acids. Trimming stripped 2 bases from V and 4 bases from J, with 8 bases between. Germline-derived CDR1 and CDR2 are ENHRY and SYGVKD. In DNA form, the CDR3 reads TGTGCCATCAGTGAGAATACCGTCTATGGCTACACCTTC. It specifies CAISENTVYGYTF.

The chain recombines TRBV6-2 or TRBV6-3 with TRBJ2-1; 8 bases are a match to TRBD2. Germline loops: CDR1 MNHEY, CDR2 SVGEGT. Trimming took 8 bases from V and 2 from J; bases not matched to a gene: 11. There are 16 residues in the CDR3. The CDR3 nucleotides read TGTGCCAGCTGGGGGTTCGGGACTAGACCCTACAATGAGCAGTTCTTC. It codes for CASWGFGTRPYNEQFF.

In its sample, this clonotype was seen a few times. The chain links TRBV6-2 or TRBV6-3 to TRBJ1-5; D remains unclear. Per germline, CDR1 MNHEY and CDR2 SVGEGT. The germline V and J ends were trimmed by 2 bases and 0 bases, with 8 bases remaining between them. This CDR3 is built from 15 residues. The CDR3 spells CASSYGSTSNQPQHF. In DNA, the CDR3 is TGTGCCAGCAGTTACGGGTCTACTAGCAATCAGCCCCAGCATTTT.

The chain recombines TRBV20-1 with TRBJ1-1; maybe TRBD1 (5 bases). V lost 8 bases and J lost 1, with 11 bases in between. CDR1 is DFQATT, CDR2 SNEGSKA, per germline (reference sequence). This CDR3 has 12 amino acids. Here the CDR3 reads CSTGRQNTEAFF. Written as DNA, the CDR3 is TGCAGTACGGGGCGACAGAACACTGAAGCTTTCTTT.

The chain is built from TRBV5-1 and TRBJ1-2; a possible D gene is TRBD1 (5 bases). The length of the CDR3 is 14 residues. Between the trimmed V and J ends, which lost 2 bases and 4 bases, there was a span of 12 bases. Germline V gives CDR1 SGHRS, CDR2 YFSETQ. CDR3 region: CASSFEGTSYGYTF. The CDR3 DNA sequence: TGCGCCAGCAGCTTTGAGGGGACCAGCTATGGCTACACCTTC.

The CDR3 is CASSLGGHEQYF. The CDR3 DNA sequence: TGTGCCAGCAGTTTAGGAGGGCACGAGCAGTACTTC. The V and J genes are TRBV27 and TRBJ2-7, with a tentative D call TRBD2 (6 bases). Germline V gives CDR1 MNHEY, CDR2 SMNVEV (reference sequence). Trimming took 2 bases from V and 5 from J, leaving 7 bases between them. The CDR3 has 12 residues.

This chain connects TRBV7-3 to TRBJ2-1; D not certain. The CDR3 loop spans 12 amino acids. Per the germline V gene, CDR1 is SGHTA and CDR2 is FQGTGA. Trimming cost V 2 bases and J 9 bases, with 8 bases left between them. For the CDR3, the DNA is TGTGCCAGCAGCTTAGGATACGGTGAGCAGTTCTTC. As protein: CASSLGYGEQFF.

The rearrangement links TRBV30 to TRBJ1-1; possible D gene TRBD1, 6 bases. The V gene lost 4 bases and the J gene lost 3 bases, with 12 bases spanning the gap. CDR1 GTSNPN and CDR2 SVGIG come from the germline V gene (reference sequence). The CDR3 has 13 residues. The CDR3 loop is CAWTSDSYTEAFF. The CDR3 bases are TGTGCCTGGACCTCGGACAGCTACACTGAAGCTTTCTTT.

The CDR3 nucleotides read TGCGCCAGCAGCTTTGCAGGGGGGAGATCACCCCTCCACTTT. It translates to CASSFAGGRSPLHF. The chain employs TRBV5-1 and TRBJ1-6, with TRBD1 matching over 7 bases. The CDR3 totals 14 residues. Germline CDR1 SGHRS, CDR2 YFSETQ. V dropped 2 bases and J dropped 10; count of bases not matched to a gene: 6.

The chain employs TRBV2 and TRBJ2-1; D not resolved. Germline V CDR1 and CDR2: SNHLY, FYNNEI. Between the trimmed V and J ends, which lost 5 bases and 7 bases, there was a span of 9 bases. This CDR3 is built from 12 residues. CDR3 DNA: TGTGCCAGCAGTCAGCAGACTAATGAGCAGTTCTTC. It is translated as CASSQQTNEQFF. Full variable domain (remainder filled in from reference TRBV2 and TRBJ2-1): EPEVTQTPSHQVTQMGQEVILRCVPISNHLYFYWYRQILGQKVEFLVSFYNNEISEKSEIFDDQFSVERPDGSNFTLKIRSTKLEDSAMYFCASSQQTNEQFFGPGTRLTVL.

This clonotype appeared a few times. The chain combines TRBV6-1 with TRBJ2-7, with D uncertain. V gave up 2 bases and J gave up 2 bases, with 10 bases separating them. The CDR3 consists of 14 residues. Germline CDR1 is MNHNS and CDR2 is SASEGT. This CDR3 reads CASSETARAYEQYF. The CDR3 DNA reads TGTGCCAGCAGTGAAACGGCACGGGCCTACGAGCAGTACTTC.

The J gene is TRBJ1-5, the V gene TRBV7-8; D may be TRBD1 (6 bases). The CDR3 runs to 14 residues. From germline, CDR1 is SGHVS and CDR2 FQNEAQ. V was cut by 0 bases and J by 6 bases, with 9 bases left in between. The chain's CDR3 is CASSLAGDTQPQHF. CDR3 DNA sequence: TGTGCCAGCAGCTTAGCAGGGGACACTCAGCCCCAGCATTTT. The full variable domain, its missing parts supplied by reference TRBV7-8 and TRBJ1-5, is GAGVSQSPRYKVAKRGQDVALRCDPISGHVSLFWYQQALGQGPEFLTYFQNEAQLDKSGLPSDRFFAERPEGSVSTLKIQRTQQEDSAVYLCASSLAGDTQPQHFGDGTRLSIL.